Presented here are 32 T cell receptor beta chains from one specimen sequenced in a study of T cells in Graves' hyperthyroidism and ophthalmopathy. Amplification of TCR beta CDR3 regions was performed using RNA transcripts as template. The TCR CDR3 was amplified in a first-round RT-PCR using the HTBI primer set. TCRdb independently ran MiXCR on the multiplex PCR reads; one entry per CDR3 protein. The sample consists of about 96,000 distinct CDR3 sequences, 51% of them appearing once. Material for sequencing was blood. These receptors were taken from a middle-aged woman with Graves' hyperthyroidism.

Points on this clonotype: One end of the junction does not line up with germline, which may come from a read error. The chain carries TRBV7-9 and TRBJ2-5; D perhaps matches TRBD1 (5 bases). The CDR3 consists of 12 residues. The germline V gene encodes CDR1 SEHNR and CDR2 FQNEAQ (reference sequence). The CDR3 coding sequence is TGTGCCAGCAGGAGACAGCAAGAGACCCAGTGCTTC. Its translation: CASRRQQETQCF.

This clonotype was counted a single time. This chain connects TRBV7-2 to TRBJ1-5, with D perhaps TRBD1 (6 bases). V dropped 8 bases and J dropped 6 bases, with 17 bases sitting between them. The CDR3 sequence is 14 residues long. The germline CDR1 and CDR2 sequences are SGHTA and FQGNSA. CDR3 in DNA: TGTGCCAGCGCCGAGGGGGAAACGGTTCAGCCCCAGCATTTT. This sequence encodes CASAEGETVQPQHF.

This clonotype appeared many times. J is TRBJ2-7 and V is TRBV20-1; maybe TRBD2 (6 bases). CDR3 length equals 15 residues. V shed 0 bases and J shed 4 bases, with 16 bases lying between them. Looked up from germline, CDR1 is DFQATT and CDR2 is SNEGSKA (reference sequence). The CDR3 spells CSARDPGSGKYEQYF. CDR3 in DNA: TGCAGTGCTAGAGATCCTGGTAGCGGAAAATACGAGCAGTACTTC.

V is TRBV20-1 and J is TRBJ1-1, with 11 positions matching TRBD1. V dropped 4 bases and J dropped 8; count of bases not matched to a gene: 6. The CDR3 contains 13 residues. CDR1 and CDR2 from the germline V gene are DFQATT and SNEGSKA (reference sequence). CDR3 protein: CSAIGTGGTEAFF. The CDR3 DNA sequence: TGCAGTGCTATAGGGACAGGGGGGACAGAAGCTTTCTTT.

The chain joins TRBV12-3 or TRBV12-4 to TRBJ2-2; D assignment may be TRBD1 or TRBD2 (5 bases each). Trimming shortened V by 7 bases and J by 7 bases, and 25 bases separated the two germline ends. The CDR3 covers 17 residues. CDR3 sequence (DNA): TGTGCCAGCACTTCAGGGACGGCGAACAGGAACTACGGGGAGCTGTTTTTT. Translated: CASTSGTANRNYGELFF.

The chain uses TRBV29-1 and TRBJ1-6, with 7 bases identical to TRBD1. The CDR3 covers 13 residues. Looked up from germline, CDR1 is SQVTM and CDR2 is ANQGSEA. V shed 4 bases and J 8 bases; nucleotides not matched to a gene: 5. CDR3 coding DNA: TGCAGCGTTGCTAGACAGGGCGATTCACCCCTCCACTTT. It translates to CSVARQGDSPLHF.

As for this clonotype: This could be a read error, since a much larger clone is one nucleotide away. The CDR3 DNA reads TGTGCCAGCAGCCCAGGGGACTCCACAGATACGCTGTATTTT. It specifies CASSPGDSTDTLYF. The chain employs TRBV7-8 and TRBJ2-3; TRBD1 or TRBD2 may be the D gene (6 bases each). The CDR3 contains 14 residues. In germline, CDR1 is SGHVS, CDR2 FQNEAQ.

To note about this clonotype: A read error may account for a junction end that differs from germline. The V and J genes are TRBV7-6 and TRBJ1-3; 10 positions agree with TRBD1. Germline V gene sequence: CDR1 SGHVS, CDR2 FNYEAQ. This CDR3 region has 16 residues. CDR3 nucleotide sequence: TGCGCCAGCAGCTTCGGACAGGGGGGAGGCGGAAACACCATATATTTT. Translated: CASSFGQGGGGNTIYF.

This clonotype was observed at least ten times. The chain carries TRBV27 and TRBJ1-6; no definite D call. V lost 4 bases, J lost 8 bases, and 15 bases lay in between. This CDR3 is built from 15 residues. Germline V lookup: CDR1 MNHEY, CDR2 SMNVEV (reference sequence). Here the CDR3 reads CASSYLIRADSPLHF. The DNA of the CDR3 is TGTGCCAGCAGTTACCTAATCCGGGCCGATTCACCCCTCCACTTT.

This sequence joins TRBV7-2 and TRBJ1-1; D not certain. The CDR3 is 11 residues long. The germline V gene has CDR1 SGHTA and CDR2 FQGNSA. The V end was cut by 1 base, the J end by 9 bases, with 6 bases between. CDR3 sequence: CASSLGEKAFF. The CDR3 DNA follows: TGTGCCAGCAGCTTAGGGGAGAAAGCTTTCTTT. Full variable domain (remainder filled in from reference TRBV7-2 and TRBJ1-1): GAGVSQSPSNKVTEKGKDVELRCDPISGHTALYWYRQSLGQGLEFLIYFQGNSAPDKSGLPSDRFSAERTGGSVSTLTIQRTQQEDSAVYLCASSLGEKAFFGQGTRLTVV.

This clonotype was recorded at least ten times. CDR3 in amino acids: CASSTPGPKETQYF. The CDR3 DNA is TGTGCCAGCAGCACGCCGGGGCCAAAAGAGACCCAGTACTTC. This chain uses TRBV5-8 with TRBJ2-5, with D possibly called TRBD1 or TRBD2 (5 bases each). V was clipped by 4 bases and J by 3 bases, with 13 bases between them. CDR1 is SGHTS and CDR2 is YDEGEE in the germline V gene. CDR3 size: 14 residues.

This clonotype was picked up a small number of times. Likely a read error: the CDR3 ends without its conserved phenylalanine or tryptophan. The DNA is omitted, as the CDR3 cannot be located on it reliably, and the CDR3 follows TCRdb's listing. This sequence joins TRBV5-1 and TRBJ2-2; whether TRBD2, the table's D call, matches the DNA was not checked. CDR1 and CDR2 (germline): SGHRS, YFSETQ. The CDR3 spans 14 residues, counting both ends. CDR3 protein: CASRGGRQTGELLL.

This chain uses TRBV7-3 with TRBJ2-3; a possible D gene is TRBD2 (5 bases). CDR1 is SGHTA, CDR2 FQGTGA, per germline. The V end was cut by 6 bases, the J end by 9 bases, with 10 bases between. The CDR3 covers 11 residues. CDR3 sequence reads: CASSYTGTQYF. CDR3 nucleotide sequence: TGTGCCAGCAGTTACACGGGAACGCAGTATTTT.

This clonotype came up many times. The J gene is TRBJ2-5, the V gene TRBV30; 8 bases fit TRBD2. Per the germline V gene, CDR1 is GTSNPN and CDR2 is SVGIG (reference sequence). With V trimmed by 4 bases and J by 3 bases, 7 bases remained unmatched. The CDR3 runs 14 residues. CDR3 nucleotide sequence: TGTGCCTGGAACGCAGCGGGAGCCGAAGAGACCCAGTACTTC. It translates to CAWNAAGAEETQYF.

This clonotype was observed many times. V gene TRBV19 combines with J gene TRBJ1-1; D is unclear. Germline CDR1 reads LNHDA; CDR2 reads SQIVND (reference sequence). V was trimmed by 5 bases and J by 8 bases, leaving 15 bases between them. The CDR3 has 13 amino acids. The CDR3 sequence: CASSFSQYREAFF. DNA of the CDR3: TGTGCCAGTAGTTTTTCTCAGTACAGAGAAGCTTTCTTT.

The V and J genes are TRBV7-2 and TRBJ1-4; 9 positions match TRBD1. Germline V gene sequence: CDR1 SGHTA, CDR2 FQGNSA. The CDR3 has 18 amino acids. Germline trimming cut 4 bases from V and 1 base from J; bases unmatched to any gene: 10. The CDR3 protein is CASSSGQGRVRTNEKLFF. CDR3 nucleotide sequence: TGTGCCAGCAGCTCGGGACAGGGAAGGGTCCGAACTAATGAAAAACTGTTTTTT.

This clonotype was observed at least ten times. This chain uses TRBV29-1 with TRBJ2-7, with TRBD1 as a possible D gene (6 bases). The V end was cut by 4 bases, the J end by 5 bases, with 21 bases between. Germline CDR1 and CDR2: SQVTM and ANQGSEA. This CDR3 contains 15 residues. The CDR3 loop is CSVVTSDSPRHEQYF. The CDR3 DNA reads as TGCAGCGTTGTAACGTCGGACAGTCCTCGGCACGAGCAGTACTTC.

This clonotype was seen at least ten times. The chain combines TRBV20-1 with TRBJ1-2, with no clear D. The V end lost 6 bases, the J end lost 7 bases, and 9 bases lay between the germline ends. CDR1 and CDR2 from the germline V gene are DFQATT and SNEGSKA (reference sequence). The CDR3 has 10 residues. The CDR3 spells CSAAEGGYTF. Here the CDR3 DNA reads TGCAGTGCAGCCGAGGGTGGCTACACCTTC.

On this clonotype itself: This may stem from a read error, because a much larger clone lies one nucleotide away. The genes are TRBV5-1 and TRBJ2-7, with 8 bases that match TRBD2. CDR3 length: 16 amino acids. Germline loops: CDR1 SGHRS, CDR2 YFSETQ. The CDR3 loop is CASGLELAGSSYEQYF. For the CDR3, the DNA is TGCGCCAGCGGCTTGGAGCTAGCGGGTTCATCCTACGAGCAGTACTTC.

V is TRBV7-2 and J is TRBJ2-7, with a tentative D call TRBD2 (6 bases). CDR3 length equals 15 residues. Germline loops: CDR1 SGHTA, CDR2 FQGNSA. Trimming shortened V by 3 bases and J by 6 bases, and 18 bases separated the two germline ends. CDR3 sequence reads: CASSFGGGKGIEQYF. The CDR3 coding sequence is TGTGCCAGCAGCTTTGGAGGCGGGAAGGGGATCGAGCAGTACTTC.

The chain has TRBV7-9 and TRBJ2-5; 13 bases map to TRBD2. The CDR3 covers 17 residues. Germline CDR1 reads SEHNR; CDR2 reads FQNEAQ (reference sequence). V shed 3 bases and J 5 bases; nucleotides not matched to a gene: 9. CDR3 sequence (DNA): TGTGCCAGCAGCTTCACTAGCGGGAGGGCCGGCGGGGAGACCCAGTACTTC. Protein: CASSFTSGRAGGETQYF.

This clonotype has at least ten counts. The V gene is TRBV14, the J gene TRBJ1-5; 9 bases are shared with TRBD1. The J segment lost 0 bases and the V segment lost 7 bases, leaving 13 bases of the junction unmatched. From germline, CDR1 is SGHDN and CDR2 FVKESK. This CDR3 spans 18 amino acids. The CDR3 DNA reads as TGTGCCAGCAAGGACAGGGGACCGCCCGGTTATAGCAATCAGCCCCAGCATTTT. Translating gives CASKDRGPPGYSNQPQHF.

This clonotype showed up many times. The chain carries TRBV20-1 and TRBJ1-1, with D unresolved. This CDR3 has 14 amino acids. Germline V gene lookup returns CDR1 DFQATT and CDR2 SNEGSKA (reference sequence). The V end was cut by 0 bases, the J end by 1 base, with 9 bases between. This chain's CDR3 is CSAREGSQNTEAFF. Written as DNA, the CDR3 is TGCAGTGCTAGAGAGGGGTCGCAGAACACTGAAGCTTTCTTT.

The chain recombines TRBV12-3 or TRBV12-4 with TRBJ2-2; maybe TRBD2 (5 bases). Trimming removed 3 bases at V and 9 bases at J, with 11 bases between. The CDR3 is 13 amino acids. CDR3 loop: CASSFGEWRELFF. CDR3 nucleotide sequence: TGTGCCAGCAGTTTTGGGGAGTGGAGGGAGCTGTTTTTT.

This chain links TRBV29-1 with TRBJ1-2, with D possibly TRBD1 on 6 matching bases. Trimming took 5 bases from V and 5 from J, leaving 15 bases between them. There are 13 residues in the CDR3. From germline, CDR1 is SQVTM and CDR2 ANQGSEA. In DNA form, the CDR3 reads TGCAGCGTTCCGGGACAAGGAGGTTATGGCTACACCTTC. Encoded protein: CSVPGQGGYGYTF. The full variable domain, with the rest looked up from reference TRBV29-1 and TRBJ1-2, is SAVISQKPSRDICQRGTSLTIQCQVDSQVTMMFWYRQQPGQSLTLIATANQGSEATYESGFVIDKFPISRPNLTFSTLTVSNMSPEDSSIYLCSVPGQGGYGYTFGSGTRLTVV.

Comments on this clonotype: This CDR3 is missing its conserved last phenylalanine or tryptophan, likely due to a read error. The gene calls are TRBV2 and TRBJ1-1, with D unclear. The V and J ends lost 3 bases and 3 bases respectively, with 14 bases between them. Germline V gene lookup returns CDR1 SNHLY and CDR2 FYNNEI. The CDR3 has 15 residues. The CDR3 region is CASSEFNIKDTEAFS. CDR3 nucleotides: TGTGCCAGCAGTGAGTTCAATATAAAGGACACTGAAGCTTTCTCT.

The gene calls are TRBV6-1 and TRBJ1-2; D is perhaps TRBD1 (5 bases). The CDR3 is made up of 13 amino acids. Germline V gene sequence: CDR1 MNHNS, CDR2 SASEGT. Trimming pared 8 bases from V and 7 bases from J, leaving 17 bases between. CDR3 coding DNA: TGTGCCAGCGGGGCGGAAGGGGCGGGTGGCTACACCTTC. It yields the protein CASGAEGAGGYTF.

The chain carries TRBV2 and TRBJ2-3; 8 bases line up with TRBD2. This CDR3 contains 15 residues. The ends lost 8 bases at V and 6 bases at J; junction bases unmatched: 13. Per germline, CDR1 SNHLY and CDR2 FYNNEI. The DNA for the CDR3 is TGTGCCAGCCGGAAGGGCGGGGGGCCCACGGATACGCAGTATTTT. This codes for CASRKGGGPTDTQYF. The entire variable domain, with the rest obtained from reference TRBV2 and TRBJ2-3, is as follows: EPEVTQTPSHQVTQMGQEVILRCVPISNHLYFYWYRQILGQKVEFLVSFYNNEISEKSEIFDDQFSVERPDGSNFTLKIRSTKLEDSAMYFCASRKGGGPTDTQYFGPGTRLTVL.

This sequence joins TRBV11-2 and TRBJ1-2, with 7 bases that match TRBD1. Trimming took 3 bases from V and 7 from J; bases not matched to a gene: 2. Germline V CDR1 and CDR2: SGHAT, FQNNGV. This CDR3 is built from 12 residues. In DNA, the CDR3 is TGTGCCAGCAGCTTTCAGGGGGTTGGCTACACCTTC. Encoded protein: CASSFQGVGYTF.

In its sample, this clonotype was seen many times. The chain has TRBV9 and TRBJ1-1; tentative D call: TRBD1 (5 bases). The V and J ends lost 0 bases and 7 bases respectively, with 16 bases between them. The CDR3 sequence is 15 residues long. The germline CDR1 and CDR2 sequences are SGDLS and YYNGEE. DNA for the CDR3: TGTGCCAGCAGCGTAGACCCTACTGGGGGGGGTGAAGCTTTCTTT. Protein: CASSVDPTGGGEAFF.

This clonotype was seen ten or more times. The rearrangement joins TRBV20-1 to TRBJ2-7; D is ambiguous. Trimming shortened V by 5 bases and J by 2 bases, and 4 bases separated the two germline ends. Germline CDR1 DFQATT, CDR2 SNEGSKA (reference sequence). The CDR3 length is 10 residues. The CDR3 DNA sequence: TGCAGTGCTGCTCCCTACGAGCAGTACTTC. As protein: CSAAPYEQYF.

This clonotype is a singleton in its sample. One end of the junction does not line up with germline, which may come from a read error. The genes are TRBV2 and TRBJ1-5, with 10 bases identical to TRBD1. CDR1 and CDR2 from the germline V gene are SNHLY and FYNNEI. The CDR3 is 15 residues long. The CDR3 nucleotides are TGTGCCACCAGTGACCCCAGGACAGGGGGGGAGCCCCAGCATTTT. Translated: CATSDPRTGGEPQHF.